These 8 T cell receptor beta chains were all obtained from the same sample, sequenced in a study of molecular identifiers for immune sequencing clone quantification. TCRdb called the PCR reads again in MiXCR, with one record for every CDR3 protein. The sample records under 600,000 distinct CDR3 sequences, around 23% being singletons. Sequencing was done on a sample of naive CD8+ T cells from blood, with Jurkat cell RNA spiked in. Sample subset: FACS-sorted CD8+CD4-CCR7+CD45RA+ naive T cells. These receptors were taken from a human donor in good health. Some libraries in this study had Jurkat cell RNA spiked in.

This clonotype was found once. The genes are TRBV20-1 and TRBJ1-2, with D hard to call. The V gene's germline CDR1 is DFQATT and CDR2 SNEGSKA (reference sequence). V was cut by 2 bases and J by 1 base, with 11 bases left in between. The CDR3 contains 14 residues. CDR3 sequence reads: CSARLDTNNYGYTF. The CDR3 DNA is TGCAGTGCTAGACTGGATACCAATAACTATGGCTACACCTTC.

This clonotype was picked up a small number of times. This chain links TRBV19 with TRBJ2-1; no clear D gene. The CDR3 is made up of 15 amino acids. The germline V gene encodes CDR1 LNHDA and CDR2 SQIVND (reference sequence). Trimming took 3 bases from V and 1 from J, leaving 10 bases between them. CDR3 residues: CASSMGSRSYNEQFF. CDR3 nucleotides: TGTGCCAGTAGTATGGGATCCCGGTCCTACAATGAGCAGTTCTTC.

This clonotype was seen ten or more times. V is TRBV6-2 or TRBV6-3 and J is TRBJ1-1; D perhaps matches TRBD1 (6 bases). The CDR3 is 14 amino acids. Per the germline V gene, CDR1 is MNHEY and CDR2 is SVGEGT. Trimming stripped 7 bases from V and 1 base from J, with 13 bases between. CDR3: CASTLDSPNTEAFF. CDR3 coding DNA: TGTGCCAGCACCCTGGACAGCCCGAACACTGAAGCTTTCTTT.

This rearrangement joins TRBV6-2 or TRBV6-3 to TRBJ1-1; D is perhaps TRBD1 (6 bases). The length of the CDR3 is 16 residues. The germline V gene encodes CDR1 MNHEY and CDR2 SVGEGT. V lost 5 bases and J 5 bases, leaving 21 bases between the germline ends. CDR3 nucleotide sequence: TGTGCCAGCAGTCTCATCGTTGCGCAAAGGGGGACTGAAGCTTTCTTT. This translates into CASSLIVAQRGTEAFF.

Comments on this clonotype: A junction boundary mismatches the germline segment, possibly from a read error. J is TRBJ2-5 and V is TRBV7-2; D remains ambiguous. CDR3 size: 15 residues. Germline V gives CDR1 SGHTA, CDR2 FQGNSA. The CDR3 bases are TGTGCCCGCCGCTCAGGAGTCGGGTACCCAGAGACCCAGTCCTTC. It codes for CARRSGVGYPETQSF.

Turning to this clonotype: The CDR3 carries no conserved terminal phenylalanine or tryptophan, so it likely arises from a read error. This chain joins TRBV5-4 and TRBJ2-2; possibly TRBD1 for D (6 bases). CDR1 and CDR2 from the germline V gene are SGHNT and YYREEE (reference sequence). CDR3 length: 16 amino acids. V was clipped by 4 bases and J by 4 bases, with 17 bases between them. DNA for the CDR3: TGTGCCAGCAGCCCTCTACAGGGTCCGATCACCGGGGAGCTGTTTGTT. This sequence encodes CASSPLQGPITGELFV.

A few counts support this clonotype. This chain joins TRBV6-2 or TRBV6-3 and TRBJ2-1; D gene ambiguous. Trimming took 0 bases from V and 4 from J, leaving 7 bases between them. Looked up from germline, CDR1 is MNHEY and CDR2 is SVGEGT. The CDR3 sequence is 14 residues long. The CDR3 nucleotides are TGTGCCAGCAGTTACTCGGGGTTATACAATGAGCAGTTCTTC. Its protein is CASSYSGLYNEQFF.

About this clonotype itself: A much larger clone differs by one base, so this may be a read error. This sequence joins TRBV4-1 and TRBJ1-1; no reliable D call. This CDR3 comprises 17 residues. Per germline, CDR1 MGHRA and CDR2 YSYEKL. In DNA, the CDR3 is TGCGCCAGCAGCCAAGAACCTATAGCCAGCATGAACACTGAAGCTTCCTTT. This translates into CASSQEPIASMNTEASF.